This section outlines one T cell receptor beta chain sequence together with its context. What it recognizes is unknown. This sample was included in a study of beta chain features in type 1 diabetes. The whole isolated RNA underwent reverse transcription, so sequencing captured expressed TCRB transcripts. Assay used: immunoSEQ multiplex PCR; TCRdb lists only in-frame clones, some missing. The data show roughly 150,000 clones, approximately 7.9% seen once. There are 16 residues in the CDR3. The germline V gene has CDR1 SNHLY and CDR2 FYNNEI. J lost 3 bases, V lost 5 bases, and 7 bases had no gene match. Study results and caveats: When Type 1 diabetes patients were examined, their TCRB CDR3s proved moderately but significantly shorter in all four CD4+ subsets.

Input material: central memory CD4+ T cells from blood. This receptor was identified in a man between 18 and 35 years old with type 1 diabetes. The chain is built from TRBV2 and TRBJ2-1; 10 bases are shared with TRBD2. As DNA, the CDR3 is TGTGCCAGCAGTTCAGGACTAGCGGCCCTCTACAATGAGCAGTTCTTC. It codes for CASSSGLAALYNEQFF.